Detailed here is one TCR beta chain. Its matching antigen is unknown. The authors reverse transcribed all of the isolated RNA, so sequencing captured expressed TCRB transcripts. Profiled with immunoSEQ multiplex PCR; TCRdb holds only in-frame clones, not every one. The profile covers about 640,000 clones, with about an eighth appearing a single time and 0.095% to 0.15% taken by the ten largest. Via CD45RO/CCR7/CD25/CD127/CD95/CD27, cells of the CD4+ naive, central memory, regulatory and stem cell-like memory subsets were sorted. The entry originates in a study of beta chain features in type 1 diabetes. Study-wide background: Regarding age, gender and cell yields, patients proved similar to healthy donors.

Broader study findings: Any PCR bias toward short templates would affect both groups alike. Researchers report that Type 1 diabetes patients had moderately but significantly shorter TCRB CDR3s across all four CD4+ subsets.

This CDR3 spans 11 amino acids. Per germline, CDR1 ENHRY and CDR2 SYGVKD. The V end was cut by 6 bases, the J end by 3 bases, with 6 bases between. The origin of this receptor is a young man with type 1 diabetes. Sequencing input: naive CD4+ T cells from blood. V gene TRBV10-3 combines with J gene TRBJ2-7; D uncertain. The CDR3: CAIRGNYEQYF. In DNA, the CDR3 is TGTGCCATCAGGGGGAACTACGAGCAGTACTTC.